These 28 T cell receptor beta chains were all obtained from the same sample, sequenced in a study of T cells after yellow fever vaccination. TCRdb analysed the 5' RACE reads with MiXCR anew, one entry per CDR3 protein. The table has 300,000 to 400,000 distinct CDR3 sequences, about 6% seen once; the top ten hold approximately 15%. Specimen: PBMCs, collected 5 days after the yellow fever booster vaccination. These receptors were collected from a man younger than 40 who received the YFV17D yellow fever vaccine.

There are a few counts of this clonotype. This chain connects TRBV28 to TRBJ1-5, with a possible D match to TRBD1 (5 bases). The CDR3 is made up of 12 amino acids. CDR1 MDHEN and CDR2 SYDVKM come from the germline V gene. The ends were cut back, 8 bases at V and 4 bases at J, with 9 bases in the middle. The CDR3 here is CASRAGNQPQHF. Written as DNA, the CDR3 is TGTGCCAGCCGGGCAGGGAATCAGCCCCAGCATTTT. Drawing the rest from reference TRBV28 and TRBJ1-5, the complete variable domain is DVKVTQSSRYLVKRTGEKVFLECVQDMDHENMFWYRQDPGLGLRLIYFSYDVKMKEKGDIPEGYSVSREKKERFSLILESASTNQTSMYLCASRAGNQPQHFGDGTRLSIL.

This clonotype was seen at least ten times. The CDR3, as DNA: TGCGCCAGCAGCCAGGAGGTTGGCGGGAGCTACGAGCAGTACTTC. Its protein product is CASSQEVGGSYEQYF. This sequence joins TRBV4-3 and TRBJ2-7; 7 nucleotides line up with TRBD2. Trimming cost V 3 bases and J 3 bases; bases outside gene matches: 8. The CDR3 runs to 15 residues. In germline, CDR1 is LGHNA, CDR2 YSLEER.

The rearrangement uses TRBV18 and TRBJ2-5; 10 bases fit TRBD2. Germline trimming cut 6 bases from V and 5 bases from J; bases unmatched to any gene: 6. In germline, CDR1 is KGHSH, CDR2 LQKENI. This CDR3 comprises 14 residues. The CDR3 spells CASSGLAGDETQYF. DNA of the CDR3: TGTGCCAGCTCCGGGCTAGCGGGAGACGAGACCCAGTACTTC.

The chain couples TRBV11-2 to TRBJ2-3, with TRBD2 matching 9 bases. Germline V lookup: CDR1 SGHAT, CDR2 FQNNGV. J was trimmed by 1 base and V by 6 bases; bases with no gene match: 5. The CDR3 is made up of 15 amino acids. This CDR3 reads CASRNVAGGTDTQYF. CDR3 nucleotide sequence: TGTGCCAGCAGGAACGTAGCGGGAGGCACAGATACGCAGTATTTT.

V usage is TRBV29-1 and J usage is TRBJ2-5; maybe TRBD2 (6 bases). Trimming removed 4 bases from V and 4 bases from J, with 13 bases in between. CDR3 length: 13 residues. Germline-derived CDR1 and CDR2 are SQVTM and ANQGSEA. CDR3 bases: TGCAGCGTTGGCGATCTCGGGGGAGAGACCCAGTACTTC. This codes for CSVGDLGGETQYF.

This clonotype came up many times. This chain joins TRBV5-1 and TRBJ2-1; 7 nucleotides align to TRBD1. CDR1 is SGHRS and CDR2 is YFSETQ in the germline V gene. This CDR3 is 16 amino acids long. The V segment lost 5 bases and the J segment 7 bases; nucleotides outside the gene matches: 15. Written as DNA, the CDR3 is TGCGCCAGCAGGTTTGATCAGGGTTCCAGGGGGAATGAGCAGTTCTTC. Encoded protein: CASRFDQGSRGNEQFF. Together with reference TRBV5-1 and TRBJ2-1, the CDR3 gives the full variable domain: KAGVTQTPRYLIKTRGQQVTLSCSPISGHRSVSWYQQTPGQGLQFLFEYFSETQRNKGNFPGRFSGRQFSNSRSEMNVSTLELGDSALYLCASRFDQGSRGNEQFFGPGTRLTVL.

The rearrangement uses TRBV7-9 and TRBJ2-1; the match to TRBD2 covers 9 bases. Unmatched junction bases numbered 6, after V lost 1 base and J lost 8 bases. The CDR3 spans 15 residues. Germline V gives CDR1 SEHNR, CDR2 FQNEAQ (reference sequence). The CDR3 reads CASSLGLAGIYEQFF. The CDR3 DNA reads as TGTGCCAGCAGCTTAGGTCTAGCGGGAATCTATGAGCAGTTCTTC.

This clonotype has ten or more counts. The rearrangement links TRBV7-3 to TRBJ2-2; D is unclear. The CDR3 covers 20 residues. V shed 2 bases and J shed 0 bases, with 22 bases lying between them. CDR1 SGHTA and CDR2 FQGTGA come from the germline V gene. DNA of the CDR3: TGTGCCAGCAGCTTATTACCCCCCACCAAGAGGCGGACGAACACCGGGGAGCTGTTTTTT. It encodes CASSLLPPTKRRTNTGELFF.

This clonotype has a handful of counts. The CDR3 protein is CSARTGPSGNTIYF. DNA of the CDR3: TGCAGTGCGCGGACAGGGCCCTCTGGAAACACCATATATTTT. The V gene is TRBV20-1, the J gene TRBJ1-3; TRBD1 matches 8 bases. CDR1 is DFQATT and CDR2 is SNEGSKA in the germline V gene (reference sequence). The V and J ends lost 6 bases and 0 bases, in that order; junction bases with no gene match: 4. The CDR3 extends over 14 amino acids.

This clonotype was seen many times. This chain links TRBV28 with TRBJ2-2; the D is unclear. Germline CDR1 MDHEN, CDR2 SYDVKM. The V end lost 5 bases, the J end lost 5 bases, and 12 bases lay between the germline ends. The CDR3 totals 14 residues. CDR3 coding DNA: TGTGCCAGCAGTCTGGACGGACCAACCGGGGAGCTGTTTTTT. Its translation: CASSLDGPTGELFF.

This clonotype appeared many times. The CDR3: CAISDRDREGDEQYF. The CDR3, as DNA: TGTGCCATCAGTGACCGGGACAGGGAGGGTGACGAGCAGTACTTC. The chain employs TRBV10-3 and TRBJ2-7, with 9 nucleotides matching TRBD1. J was trimmed by 5 bases and V by 3 bases; bases with no gene match: 8. The germline V gene encodes CDR1 ENHRY and CDR2 SYGVKD. The CDR3 is 15 residues long.

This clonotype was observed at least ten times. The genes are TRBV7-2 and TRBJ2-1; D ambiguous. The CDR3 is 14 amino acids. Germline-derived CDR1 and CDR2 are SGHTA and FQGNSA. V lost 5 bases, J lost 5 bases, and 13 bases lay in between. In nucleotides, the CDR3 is TGTGCCAGCAGCACCCCACAACCCCACAATGAGCAGTTCTTC. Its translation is CASSTPQPHNEQFF.

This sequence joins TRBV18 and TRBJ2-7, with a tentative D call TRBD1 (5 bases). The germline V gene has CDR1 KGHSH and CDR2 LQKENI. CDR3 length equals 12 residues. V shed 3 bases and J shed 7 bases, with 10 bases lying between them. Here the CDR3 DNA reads TGTGCCAGCTCACCCAGGGTACGGGAGCAGTACTTC. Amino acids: CASSPRVREQYF.

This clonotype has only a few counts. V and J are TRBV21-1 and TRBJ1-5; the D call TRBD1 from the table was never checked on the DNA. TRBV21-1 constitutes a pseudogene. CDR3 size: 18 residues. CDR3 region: CASPISRGFGSFHQPQHF. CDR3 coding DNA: TGTGCCAGCCCTATCTCCCGGGGGTTTGGTTCCTTTCATCAGCCCCAGCATTTT.

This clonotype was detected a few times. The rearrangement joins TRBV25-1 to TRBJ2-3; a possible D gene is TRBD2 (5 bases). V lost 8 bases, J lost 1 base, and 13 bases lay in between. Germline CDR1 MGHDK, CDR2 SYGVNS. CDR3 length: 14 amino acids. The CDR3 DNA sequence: TGTGCCAGCTCGACCCTGGAGGGCACAGATACGCAGTATTTT. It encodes CASSTLEGTDTQYF.

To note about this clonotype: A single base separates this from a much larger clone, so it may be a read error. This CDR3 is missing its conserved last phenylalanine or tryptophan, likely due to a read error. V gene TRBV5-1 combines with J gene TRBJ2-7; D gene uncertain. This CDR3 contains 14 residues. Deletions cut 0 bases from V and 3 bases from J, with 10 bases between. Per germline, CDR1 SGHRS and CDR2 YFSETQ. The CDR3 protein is CASSLERNLYEQYS. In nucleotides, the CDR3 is TGCGCCAGCAGCTTGGAAAGGAATCTCTACGAGCAGTACTCC.

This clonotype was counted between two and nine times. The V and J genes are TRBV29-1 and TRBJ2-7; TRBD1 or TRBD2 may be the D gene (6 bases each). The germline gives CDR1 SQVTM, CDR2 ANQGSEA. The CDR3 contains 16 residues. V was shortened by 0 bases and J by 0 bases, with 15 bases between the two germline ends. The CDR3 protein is CSVEDRGLGSSYEQYF. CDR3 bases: TGCAGCGTTGAAGATCGGGGGCTCGGAAGCTCCTACGAGCAGTACTTC.

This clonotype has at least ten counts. The CDR3: CASSKLTGGSYEQYF. CDR3 sequence (DNA): TGTGCCAGCAGCAAATTGACGGGAGGATCCTACGAGCAGTACTTC. The chain carries TRBV21-1 and TRBJ2-7; whether TRBD2, the table's D call, matches the DNA was not checked. TRBV21-1 is annotated as a pseudogene. The CDR3 sequence is 15 residues long.

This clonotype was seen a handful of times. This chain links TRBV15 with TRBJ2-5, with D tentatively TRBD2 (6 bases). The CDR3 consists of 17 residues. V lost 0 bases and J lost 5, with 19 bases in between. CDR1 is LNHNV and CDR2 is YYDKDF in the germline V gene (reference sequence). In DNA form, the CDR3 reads TGTGCCACCAGCAGAGAATTGGGCGAGGAGGGTGGGGAGACCCAGTACTTC. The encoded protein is CATSRELGEEGGETQYF.

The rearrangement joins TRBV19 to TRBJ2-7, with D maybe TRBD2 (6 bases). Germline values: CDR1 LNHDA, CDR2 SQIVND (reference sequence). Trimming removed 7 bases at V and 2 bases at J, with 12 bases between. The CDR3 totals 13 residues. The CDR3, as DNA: TGTGCCAGTACCCCTCCGGGAGCCTACGAGCAGTACTTC. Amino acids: CASTPPGAYEQYF.

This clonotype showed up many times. CDR3 nucleotides: TGCAGTGCTGGCAGAAACAGGGTCACTGAAGCTTTCTTT. Encoded protein: CSAGRNRVTEAFF. The chain combines TRBV20-1 with TRBJ1-1; D is perhaps TRBD1 (6 bases). Germline V CDR1 and CDR2: DFQATT, SNEGSKA (reference sequence). V lost 5 bases and J 4 bases, leaving 14 bases between the germline ends. The CDR3 is 13 amino acids.

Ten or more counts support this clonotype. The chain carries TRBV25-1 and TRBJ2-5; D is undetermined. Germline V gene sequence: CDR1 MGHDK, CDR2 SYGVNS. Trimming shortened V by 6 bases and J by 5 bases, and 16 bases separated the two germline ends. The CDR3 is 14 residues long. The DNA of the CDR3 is TGTGCCAGCAGAGAAAAGACGGCCTTGGAGACCCAGTACTTC. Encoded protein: CASREKTALETQYF.

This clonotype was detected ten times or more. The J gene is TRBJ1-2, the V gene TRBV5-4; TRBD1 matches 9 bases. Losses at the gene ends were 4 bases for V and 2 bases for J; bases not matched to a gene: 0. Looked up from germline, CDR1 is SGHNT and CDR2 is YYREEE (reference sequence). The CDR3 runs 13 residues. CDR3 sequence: CASSGTGNYGYTF. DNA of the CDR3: TGTGCCAGCAGCGGGACAGGGAACTATGGCTACACCTTC.

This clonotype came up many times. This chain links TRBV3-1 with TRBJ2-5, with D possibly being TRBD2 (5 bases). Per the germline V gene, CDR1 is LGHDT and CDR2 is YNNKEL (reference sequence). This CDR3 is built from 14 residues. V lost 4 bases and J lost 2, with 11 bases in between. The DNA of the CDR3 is TGTGCCAGCAGCCGCCGGGGTCAGCAAGAGACCCAGTACTTC. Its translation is CASSRRGQQETQYF.

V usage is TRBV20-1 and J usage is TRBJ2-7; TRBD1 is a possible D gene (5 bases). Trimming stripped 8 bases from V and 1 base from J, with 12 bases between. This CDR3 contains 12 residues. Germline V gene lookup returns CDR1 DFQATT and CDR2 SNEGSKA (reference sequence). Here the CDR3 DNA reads TGCAGTACTTGGGGCAGTTCCTACGAGCAGTACTTC. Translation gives CSTWGSSYEQYF.

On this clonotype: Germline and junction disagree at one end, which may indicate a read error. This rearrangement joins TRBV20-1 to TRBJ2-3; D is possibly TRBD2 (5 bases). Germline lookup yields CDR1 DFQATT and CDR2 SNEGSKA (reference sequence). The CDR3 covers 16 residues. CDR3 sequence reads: CSARDLAVSSTDTRYF. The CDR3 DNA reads TGCAGTGCTAGAGATCTGGCGGTCTCTAGCACAGATACGCGGTATTTT.

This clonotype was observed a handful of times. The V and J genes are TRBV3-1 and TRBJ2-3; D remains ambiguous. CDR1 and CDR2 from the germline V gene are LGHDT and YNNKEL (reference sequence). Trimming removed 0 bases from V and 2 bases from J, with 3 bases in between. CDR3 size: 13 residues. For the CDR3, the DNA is TGTGCCAGCAGCCAAGACGACACAGATACGCAGTATTTT. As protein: CASSQDDTDTQYF.

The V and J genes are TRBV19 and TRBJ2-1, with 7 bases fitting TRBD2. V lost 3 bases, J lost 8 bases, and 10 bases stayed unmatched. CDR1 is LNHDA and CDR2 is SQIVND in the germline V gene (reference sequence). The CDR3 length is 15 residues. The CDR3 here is CASSIRGGSHYEQFF. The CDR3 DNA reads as TGTGCCAGTAGTATCCGTGGCGGGAGTCATTATGAGCAGTTCTTC. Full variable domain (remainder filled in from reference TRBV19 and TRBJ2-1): DGGITQSPKYLFRKEGQNVTLSCEQNLNHDAMYWYRQDPGQGLRLIYYSQIVNDFQKGDIAEGYSVSREKKESFPLTVTSAQKNPTAFYLCASSIRGGSHYEQFFGPGTRLTVL.